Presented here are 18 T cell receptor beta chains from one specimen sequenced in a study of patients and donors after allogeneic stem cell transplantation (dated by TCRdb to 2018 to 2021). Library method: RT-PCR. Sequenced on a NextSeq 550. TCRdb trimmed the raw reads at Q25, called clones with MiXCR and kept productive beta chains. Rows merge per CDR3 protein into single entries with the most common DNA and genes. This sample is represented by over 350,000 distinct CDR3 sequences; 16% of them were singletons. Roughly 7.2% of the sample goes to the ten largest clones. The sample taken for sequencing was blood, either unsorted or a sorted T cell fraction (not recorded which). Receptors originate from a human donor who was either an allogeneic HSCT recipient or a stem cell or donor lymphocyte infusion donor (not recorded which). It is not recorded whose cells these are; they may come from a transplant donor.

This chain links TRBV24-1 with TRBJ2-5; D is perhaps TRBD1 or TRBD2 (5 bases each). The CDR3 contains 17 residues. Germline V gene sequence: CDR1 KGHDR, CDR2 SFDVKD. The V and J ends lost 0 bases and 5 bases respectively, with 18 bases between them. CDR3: CATSDLTGPRWGETQYF. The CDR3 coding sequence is TGTGCCACCAGTGATTTGACAGGCCCCCGGTGGGGGGAGACCCAGTACTTC.

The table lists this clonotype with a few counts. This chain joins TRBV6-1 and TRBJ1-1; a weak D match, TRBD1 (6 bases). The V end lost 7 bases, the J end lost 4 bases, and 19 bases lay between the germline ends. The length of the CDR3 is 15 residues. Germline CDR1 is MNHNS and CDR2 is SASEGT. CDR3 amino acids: CASTKAGGWGTEAFF. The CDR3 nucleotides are TGTGCCAGCACCAAAGCGGGGGGCTGGGGCACTGAAGCTTTCTTT.

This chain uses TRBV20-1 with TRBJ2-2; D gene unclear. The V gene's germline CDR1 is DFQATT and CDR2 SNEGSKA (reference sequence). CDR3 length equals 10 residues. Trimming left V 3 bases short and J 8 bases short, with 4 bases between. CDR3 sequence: CSASLGELFF. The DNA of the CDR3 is TGCAGTGCTAGTTTGGGGGAGCTGTTTTTT.

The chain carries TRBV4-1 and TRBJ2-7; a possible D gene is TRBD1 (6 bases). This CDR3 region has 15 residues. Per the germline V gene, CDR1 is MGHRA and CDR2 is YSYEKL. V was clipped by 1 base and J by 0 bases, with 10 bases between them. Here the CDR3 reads CASSQGQASSYEQYF. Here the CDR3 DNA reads TGCGCCAGCAGCCAAGGACAGGCAAGCTCCTACGAGCAGTACTTC.

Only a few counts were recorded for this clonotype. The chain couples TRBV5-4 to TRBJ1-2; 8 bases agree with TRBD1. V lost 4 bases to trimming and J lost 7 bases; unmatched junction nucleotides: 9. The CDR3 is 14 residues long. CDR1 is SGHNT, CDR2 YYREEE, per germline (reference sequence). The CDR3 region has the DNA TGTGCCAGCAGCGTATGGACAGGGAGTCGTGGCTACACCTTC. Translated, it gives CASSVWTGSRGYTF.

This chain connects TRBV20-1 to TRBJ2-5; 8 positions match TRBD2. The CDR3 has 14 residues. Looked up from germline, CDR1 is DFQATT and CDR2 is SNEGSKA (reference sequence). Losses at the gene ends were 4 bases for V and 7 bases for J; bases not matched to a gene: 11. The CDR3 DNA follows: TGCAGTGCTACTTCCGGGACTAGAGGCGGGACCCAGTACTTC. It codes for CSATSGTRGGTQYF.

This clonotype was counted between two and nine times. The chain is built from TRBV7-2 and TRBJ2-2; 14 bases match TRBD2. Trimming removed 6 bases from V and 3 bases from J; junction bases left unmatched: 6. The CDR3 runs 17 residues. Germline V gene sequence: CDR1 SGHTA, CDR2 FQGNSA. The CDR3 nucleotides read TGTGCCAGCAGGCGGACTAGCGGGAGGCTTCACACCGGGGAGCTGTTTTTT. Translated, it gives CASRRTSGRLHTGELFF.

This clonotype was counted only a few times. The DNA of the CDR3 is TGTGCCACCCAAGCGGCAGGGATGATCTACGAGCAGTACTTC. As protein: CATQAAGMIYEQYF. The V and J genes are TRBV24-1 and TRBJ2-7, with D perhaps being TRBD1 or TRBD2 (5 bases each). The CDR3 is 14 residues long. Germline-derived CDR1 and CDR2 are KGHDR and SFDVKD. V lost 9 bases and J lost 3, with 17 bases in between.

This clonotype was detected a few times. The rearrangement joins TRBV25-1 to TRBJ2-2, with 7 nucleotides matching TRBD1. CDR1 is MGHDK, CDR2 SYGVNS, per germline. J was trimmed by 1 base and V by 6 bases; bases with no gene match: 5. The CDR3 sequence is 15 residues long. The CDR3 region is CASRANRGNTGELFF. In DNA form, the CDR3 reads TGTGCCAGCAGGGCCAACAGGGGGAACACCGGGGAGCTGTTTTTT.

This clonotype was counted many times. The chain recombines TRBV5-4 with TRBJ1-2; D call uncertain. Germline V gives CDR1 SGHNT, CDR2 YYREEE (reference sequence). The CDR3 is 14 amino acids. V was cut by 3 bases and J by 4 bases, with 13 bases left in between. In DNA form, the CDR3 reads TGTGCCAGCAGCTATCCCAACTTAGCCTATGGCTACACCTTC. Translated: CASSYPNLAYGYTF.

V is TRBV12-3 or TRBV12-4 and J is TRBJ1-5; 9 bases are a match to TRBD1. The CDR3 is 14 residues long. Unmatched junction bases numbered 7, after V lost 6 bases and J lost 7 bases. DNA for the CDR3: TGTGCCAGCAGCCCCGGGACAGGGTACCAGCCCCAGCATTTT. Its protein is CASSPGTGYQPQHF.

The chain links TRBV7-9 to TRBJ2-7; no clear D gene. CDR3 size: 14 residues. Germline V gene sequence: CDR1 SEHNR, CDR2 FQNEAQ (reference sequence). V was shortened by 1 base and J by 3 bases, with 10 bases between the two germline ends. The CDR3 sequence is CASSLVELDYEQYF. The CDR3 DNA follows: TGTGCCAGCAGCTTAGTTGAGCTAGACTACGAGCAGTACTTC.

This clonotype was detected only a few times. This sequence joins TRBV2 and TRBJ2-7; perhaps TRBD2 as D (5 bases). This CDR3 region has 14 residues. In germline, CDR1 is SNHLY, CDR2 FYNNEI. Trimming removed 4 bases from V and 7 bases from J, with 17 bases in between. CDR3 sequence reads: CASSGRGTSREQYF. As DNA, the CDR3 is TGTGCCAGCAGTGGTCGGGGTACCTCTCGAGAGCAGTACTTC.

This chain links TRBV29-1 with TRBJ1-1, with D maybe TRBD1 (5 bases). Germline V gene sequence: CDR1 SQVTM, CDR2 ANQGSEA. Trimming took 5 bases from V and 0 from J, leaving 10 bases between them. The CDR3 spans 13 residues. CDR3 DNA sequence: TGCAGCGTTAAGGGGATAATGAACACTGAAGCTTTCTTT. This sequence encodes CSVKGIMNTEAFF.

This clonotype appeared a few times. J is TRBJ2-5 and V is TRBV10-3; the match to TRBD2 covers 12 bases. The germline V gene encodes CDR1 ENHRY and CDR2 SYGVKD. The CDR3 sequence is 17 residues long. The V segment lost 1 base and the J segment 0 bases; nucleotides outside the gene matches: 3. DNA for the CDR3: TGTGCCATCAGTGAGTTCGGACTAGCGGGAAACCAAGAGACCCAGTACTTC. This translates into CAISEFGLAGNQETQYF.

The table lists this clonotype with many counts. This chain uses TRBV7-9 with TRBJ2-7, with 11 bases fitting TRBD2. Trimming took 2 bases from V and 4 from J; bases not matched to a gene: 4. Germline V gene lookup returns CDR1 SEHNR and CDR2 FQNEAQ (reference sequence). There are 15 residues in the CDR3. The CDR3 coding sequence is TGTGCCAGCAGCTTATCTAGCGGGAGGTGGTACGAGCAGTACTTC. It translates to CASSLSSGRWYEQYF.

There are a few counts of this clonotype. The DNA of the CDR3 is TGTGCCAGCGGGGGGCGACAGGGAACGGAGACCCAGTACTTC. Its translation is CASGGRQGTETQYF. The V call is TRBV9, the J call TRBJ2-5; weak D call: TRBD1 (7 bases). Germline-derived CDR1 and CDR2 are SGDLS and YYNGEE. The CDR3 sequence is 14 residues long. V was clipped by 7 bases and J by 5 bases, with 18 bases between them.

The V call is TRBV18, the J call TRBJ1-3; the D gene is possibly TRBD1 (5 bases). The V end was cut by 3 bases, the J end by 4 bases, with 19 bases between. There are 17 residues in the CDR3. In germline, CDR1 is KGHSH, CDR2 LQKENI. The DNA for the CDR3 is TGTGCCAGCTCACCCGGCTTTGGCAGGGAACGGGGAAACACCATATATTTT. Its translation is CASSPGFGRERGNTIYF.